The 9 T cell receptor beta chains below come from one sample, sequenced in a study of T cells expressing NK-cell markers. TCRdb re-called the 5' RACE reads; every CDR3 protein appears as one record, without DNA. Recorded here are a few hundred thousand distinct CDR3 sequences; the top ten clones represent approximately 0.39%. The material sequenced was blood T cells: a sorted CD56 or NKG2C T cell subset, CD4+ or CD8+ T cells, or bulk PBMC T cells (not recorded which). All receptors derive from a man younger than 35 in good health.

This chain links TRBV5-4 with TRBJ2-5; TCRdb's D call, TRBD2, is unchecked because there is no DNA. CDR1 is SGHNT, CDR2 YYREEE, per germline (reference sequence). CDR3 size: 13 residues. CDR3 residues: CASRLAEQETQYF.

The chain has TRBV5-4 and TRBJ2-5; without DNA, the TCRdb call of TRBD1 cannot be checked. Germline-derived CDR1 and CDR2 are SGHNT and YYREEE (reference sequence). This CDR3 has 16 amino acids. The chain's CDR3 is CASSLNAGMGRETQYF.

This rearrangement joins TRBV7-6 to TRBJ2-2. CDR1 is SGHVS and CDR2 is FNYEAQ in the germline V gene. The CDR3 is 15 amino acids. This CDR3 reads CASSPQDQTTGELFF. The variable domain in full, with the rest retrieved from reference TRBV7-6 and TRBJ2-2, is GAGVSQSPRYKVTKRGQDVALRCDPISGHVSLYWYRQALGQGPEFLTYFNYEAQQDKSGLPNDRFSAERPEGSISTLTIQRTEQRDSAMYRCASSPQDQTTGELFFGEGSRLTVL.

The rearrangement joins TRBV5-4 to TRBJ1-1; no DNA is available, so the TRBD1 call from TCRdb remains unchecked. The CDR3 contains 15 residues. Germline V gene lookup returns CDR1 SGHNT and CDR2 YYREEE (reference sequence). The CDR3 loop reads CASSSGTDHYTEAFF.

J is TRBJ2-3 and V is TRBV4-1; checking the TCRdb D call of TRBD2 is not possible without DNA. The CDR3 runs to 18 residues. Germline V lookup: CDR1 MGHRA, CDR2 YSYEKL. Here the CDR3 reads CASSQQLAGPSSTDTQYF.

The CDR3 loop is CSARVTLQETQYF. V and J are TRBV20-1 and TRBJ2-5. Germline V gene data show CDR1 as DFQATT and CDR2 as SNEGSKA (reference sequence). The CDR3 totals 13 residues.

This chain connects TRBV6-1 to TRBJ1-5; TCRdb selects TRBD1, and the lack of DNA leaves this call unchecked. The germline gives CDR1 MNHNS, CDR2 SASEGT. The CDR3 covers 15 residues. CDR3 amino acids: CASRAPGGSNQPQHF.

This chain connects TRBV6-2 or TRBV6-3 to TRBJ1-1; no DNA is available, so the TRBD1 call from TCRdb remains unchecked. CDR3 length: 13 amino acids. The V gene's germline CDR1 is MNHEY and CDR2 SVGEGT. The CDR3 sequence is CASTLLGGTEAFF.

J is TRBJ1-1 and V is TRBV7-2. This CDR3 comprises 12 residues. CDR1 is SGHTA, CDR2 FQGNSA, per germline. The CDR3 region is CASSLMGLGAFF.